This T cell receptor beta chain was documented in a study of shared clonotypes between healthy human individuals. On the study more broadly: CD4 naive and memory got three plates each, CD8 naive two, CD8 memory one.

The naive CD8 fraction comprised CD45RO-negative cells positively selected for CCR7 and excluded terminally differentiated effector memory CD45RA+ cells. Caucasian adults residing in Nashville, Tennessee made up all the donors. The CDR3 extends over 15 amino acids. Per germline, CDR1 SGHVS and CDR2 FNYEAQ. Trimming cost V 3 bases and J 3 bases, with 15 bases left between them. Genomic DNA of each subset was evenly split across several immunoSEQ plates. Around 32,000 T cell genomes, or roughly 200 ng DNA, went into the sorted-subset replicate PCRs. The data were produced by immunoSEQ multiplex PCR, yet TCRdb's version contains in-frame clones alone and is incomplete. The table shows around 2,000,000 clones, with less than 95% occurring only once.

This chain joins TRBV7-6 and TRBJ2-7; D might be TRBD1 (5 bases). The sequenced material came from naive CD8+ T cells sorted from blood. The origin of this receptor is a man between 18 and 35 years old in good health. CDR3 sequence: CASSFQTDSVYEQYF. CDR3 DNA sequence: TGTGCCAGCAGCTTTCAGACAGATTCCGTCTACGAGCAGTACTTC.